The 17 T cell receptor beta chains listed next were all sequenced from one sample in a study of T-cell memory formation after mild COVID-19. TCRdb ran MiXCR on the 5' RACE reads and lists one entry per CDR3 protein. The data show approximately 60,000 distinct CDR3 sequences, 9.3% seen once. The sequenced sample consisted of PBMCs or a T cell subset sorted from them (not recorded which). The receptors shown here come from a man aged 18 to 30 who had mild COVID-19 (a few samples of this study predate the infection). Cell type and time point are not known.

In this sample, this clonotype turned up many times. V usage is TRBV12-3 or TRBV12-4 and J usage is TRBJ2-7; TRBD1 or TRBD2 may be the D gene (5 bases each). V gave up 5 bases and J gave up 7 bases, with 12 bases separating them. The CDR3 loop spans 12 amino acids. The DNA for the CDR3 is TGTGCCAGCAGTCGGGACGTCCAGGAGCAGTACTTC. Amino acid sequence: CASSRDVQEQYF.

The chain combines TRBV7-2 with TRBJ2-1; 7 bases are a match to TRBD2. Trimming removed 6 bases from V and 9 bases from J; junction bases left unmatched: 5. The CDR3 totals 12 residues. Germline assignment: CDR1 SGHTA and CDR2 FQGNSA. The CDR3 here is CASRRELGEQFF. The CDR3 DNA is TGTGCCAGCAGGCGGGAGTTAGGTGAGCAGTTCTTC.

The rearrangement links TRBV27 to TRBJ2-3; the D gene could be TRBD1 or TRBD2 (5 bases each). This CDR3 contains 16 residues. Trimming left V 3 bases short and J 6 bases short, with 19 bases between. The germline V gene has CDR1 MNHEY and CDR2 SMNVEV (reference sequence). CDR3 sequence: CASSFSTGLGEDTQYF. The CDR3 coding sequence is TGTGCCAGCAGTTTCTCCACCGGCCTAGGGGAGGATACGCAGTATTTT.

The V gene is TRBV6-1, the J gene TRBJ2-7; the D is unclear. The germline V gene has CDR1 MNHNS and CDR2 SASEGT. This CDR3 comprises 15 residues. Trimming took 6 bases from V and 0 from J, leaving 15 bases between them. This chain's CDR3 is CASRPGRSNSYEQYF. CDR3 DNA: TGTGCCAGCAGACCTGGACGGTCCAACTCCTACGAGCAGTACTTC.

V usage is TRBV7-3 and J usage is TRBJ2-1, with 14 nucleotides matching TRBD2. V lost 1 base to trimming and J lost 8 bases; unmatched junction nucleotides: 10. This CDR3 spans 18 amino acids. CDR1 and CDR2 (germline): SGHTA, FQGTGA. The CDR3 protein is CASSLRGLAGAGGDEQFF. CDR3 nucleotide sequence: TGTGCCAGCAGCTTAAGGGGACTAGCGGGGGCTGGTGGCGATGAGCAGTTCTTC.

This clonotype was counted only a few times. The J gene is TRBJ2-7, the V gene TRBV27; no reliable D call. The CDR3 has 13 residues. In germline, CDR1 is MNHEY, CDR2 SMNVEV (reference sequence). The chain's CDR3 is CASSFSRSSEQYV. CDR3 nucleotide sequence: TGTGCCAGCAGTTTTAGTAGGTCCTCCGAGCAGTACGTC.

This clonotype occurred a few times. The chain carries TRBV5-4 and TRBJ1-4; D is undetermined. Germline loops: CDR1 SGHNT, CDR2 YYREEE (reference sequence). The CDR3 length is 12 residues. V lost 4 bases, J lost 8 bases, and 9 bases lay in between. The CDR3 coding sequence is TGTGCCAGCAGCGCGCGAGGGGAAAAACTGTTTTTT. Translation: CASSARGEKLFF.

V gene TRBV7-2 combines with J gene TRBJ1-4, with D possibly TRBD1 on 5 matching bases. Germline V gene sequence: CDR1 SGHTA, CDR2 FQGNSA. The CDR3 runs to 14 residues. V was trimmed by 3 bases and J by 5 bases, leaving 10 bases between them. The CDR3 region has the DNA TGTGCCAGCAGCTTTGCAGGGAACAATGAAAAACTGTTTTTT. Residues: CASSFAGNNEKLFF.

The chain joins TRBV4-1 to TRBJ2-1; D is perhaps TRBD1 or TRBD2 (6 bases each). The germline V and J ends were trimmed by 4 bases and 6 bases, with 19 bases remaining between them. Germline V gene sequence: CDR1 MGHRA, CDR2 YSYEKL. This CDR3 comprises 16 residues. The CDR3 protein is CASSLARGPTTNEQFF. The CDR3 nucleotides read TGCGCCAGCAGCCTCGCTCGGGGGCCCACGACCAATGAGCAGTTCTTC.

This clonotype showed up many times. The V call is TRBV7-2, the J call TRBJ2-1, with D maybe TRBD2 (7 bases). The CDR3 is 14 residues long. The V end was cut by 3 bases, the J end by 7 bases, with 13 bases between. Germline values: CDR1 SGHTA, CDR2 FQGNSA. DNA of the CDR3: TGTGCCAGCAGCTTGGGGGGGGCCAATAATGAGCAGTTCTTC. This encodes CASSLGGANNEQFF.

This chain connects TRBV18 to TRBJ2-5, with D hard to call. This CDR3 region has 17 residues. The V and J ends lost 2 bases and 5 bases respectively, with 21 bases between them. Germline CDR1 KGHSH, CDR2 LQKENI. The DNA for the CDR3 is TGTGCCAGCTCACCAACGTCCGTAGGACCCTGGAAGGAGACCCAGTACTTC. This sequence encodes CASSPTSVGPWKETQYF.

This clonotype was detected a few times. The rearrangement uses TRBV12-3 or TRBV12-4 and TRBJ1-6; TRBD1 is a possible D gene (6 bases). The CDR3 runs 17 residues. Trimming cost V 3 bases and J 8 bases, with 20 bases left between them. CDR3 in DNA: TGTGCCAGCAGTTTTTGGGGGGGCGTCGGGAGTGATTCACCCCTCCACTTT. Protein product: CASSFWGGVGSDSPLHF.

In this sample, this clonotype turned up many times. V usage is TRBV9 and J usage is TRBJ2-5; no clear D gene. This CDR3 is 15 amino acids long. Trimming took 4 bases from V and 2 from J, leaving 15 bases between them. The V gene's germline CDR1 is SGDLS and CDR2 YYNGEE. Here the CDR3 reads CASSISQGLQETQYF. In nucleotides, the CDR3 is TGTGCCAGCAGCATTAGCCAAGGGCTACAAGAGACCCAGTACTTC.

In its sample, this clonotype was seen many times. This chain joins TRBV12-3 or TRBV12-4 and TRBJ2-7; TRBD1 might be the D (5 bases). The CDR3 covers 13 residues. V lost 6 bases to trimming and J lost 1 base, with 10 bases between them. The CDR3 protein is CASRPTASYEQYF. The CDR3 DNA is TGTGCCAGCAGGCCGACAGCTTCCTACGAGCAGTACTTC.

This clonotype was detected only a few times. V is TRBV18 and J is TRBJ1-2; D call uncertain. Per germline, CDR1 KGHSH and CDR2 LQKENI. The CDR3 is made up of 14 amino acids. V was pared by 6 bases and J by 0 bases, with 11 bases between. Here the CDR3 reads CASSPGGANYGYTF. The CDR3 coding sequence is TGTGCCAGCTCCCCCGGCGGAGCTAACTATGGCTACACCTTC.

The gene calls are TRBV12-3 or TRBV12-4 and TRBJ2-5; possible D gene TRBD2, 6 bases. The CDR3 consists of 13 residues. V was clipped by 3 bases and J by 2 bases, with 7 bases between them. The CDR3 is CASSFAGQETQYF. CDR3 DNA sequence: TGTGCCAGCAGTTTTGCGGGGCAAGAGACCCAGTACTTC.

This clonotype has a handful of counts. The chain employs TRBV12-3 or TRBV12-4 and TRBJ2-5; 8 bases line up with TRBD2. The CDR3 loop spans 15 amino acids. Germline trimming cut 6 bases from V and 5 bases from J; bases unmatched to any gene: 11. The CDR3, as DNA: TGTGCCAGCAGATCCCACGGGGGGGTTCGGGAGACCCAGTACTTC. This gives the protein CASRSHGGVRETQYF.